This is a list of T cell receptor beta chains from one sample in a study of blood T cell repertoires in COVID-19. The repertoire was sequenced with immunoSEQ multiplex PCR; TCRdb's copy has only in-frame clones and lacks some. The sample holds 70,000 to 95,000 clones, 85% seen once. What was sequenced was peripheral blood. The receptors shown here come from a man older than 75 with active or convalescent COVID-19. Each CDR3 is given with its conserved first and last residue. Each record gives: J gene, clone size, D gene, V gene, CDR3 DNA, CDR3 protein. D genes are given only for firm matches. Size is stated for part of the rows, as once, few or many counts, or as a class when the clone is expanded.

TRBJ2-1 | . | TRBD2 | TRBV24-1 | TGTGCCACCAGTGGCCAGGGACTAGGAGATGAGCAGTTCTTC | CATSGQGLGDEQFF
TRBJ2-2 | . | . | TRBV7-2 | TGTGCCAGCAGCTTAGCGGGGCGCGGGGAGCTGTTTTTT | CASSLAGRGELFF
TRBJ2-1 | . | TRBD2 | TRBV19 | TGTGCCAGTAGTATAGAGCGGGGGAGGGTCTATGAGCAGTTCTTC | CASSIERGRVYEQFF
TRBJ2-1 | . | TRBD1 | TRBV24-1 | TGTGCCACCACGGACAGGGGGCGGGGTGAGCAGTTCTTC | CATTDRGRGEQFF
TRBJ1-1 | . | TRBD1 | TRBV19 | TGTGCCAGTAGTCCGGCTGGGACAGGGGCCACTGAAGCTTTCTTT | CASSPAGTGATEAFF
TRBJ1-1 | . | . | TRBV19 | TGTGCCAGTAGTAAGTTACAGATGAACACTGAAGCTTTCTTT | CASSKLQMNTEAFF
TRBJ1-1 | . | . | TRBV2 | TGTGCCAACATACAGGGTTTTACTGAAGCTTTCTTT | CANIQGFTEAFF
TRBJ2-5 | . | TRBD1 | TRBV6-1 | TGTGCCAGCAGTGTTGGGACAGGACAGGGACAAGAGACCCAGTACTTC | CASSVGTGQGQETQYF
TRBJ1-4 | . | . | TRBV5-6 | TGTGCCAGCAGCTTGGGCAGGGAAGTAGGAAAACTGTTTTTT | CASSLGREVGKLFF
TRBJ2-3 | . | . | TRBV5-4 | TGTGCCAGCAGCTGGGGGCCAGGTGAGGGCACAGATACGCAGTATTTT | CASSWGPGEGTDTQYF
TRBJ2-2 | . | . | TRBV18 | TGTGCCAGCTCCCCACGGCAAGGGGACACCGGGGAGCTGTTTTTT | CASSPRQGDTGELFF
TRBJ2-2 | . | TRBD1 | TRBV28 | TGTGCCAGCAGACTTTGGACAGGGGCCAGCACCGGGGAGCTGTTTTTT | CASRLWTGASTGELFF
TRBJ1-2 | . | TRBD1 | TRBV7-9 | TGTGCCAGCAGCTTAGTGGGACAGGGCACCTATGGCTACACCTTC | CASSLVGQGTYGYTF
TRBJ2-1 | . | TRBD2 | TRBV5-1 | TGCGCCAGCAGCTTGGGGACTAGCGGGAATGAGCAGTTCTTC | CASSLGTSGNEQFF
TRBJ2-3 | . | TRBD2 | TRBV4-1 | TGCGCCAGCAGCCAAGCTTTAGCGGGAGGGAGAACAGATACGCAGTATTTT | CASSQALAGGRTDTQYF
TRBJ1-1 | . | . | TRBV28 | TGTGCCAGCAGTTTGTTAGACACTGAAGCTTTCTTT | CASSLLDTEAFF
TRBJ2-1 | . | TRBD2 | TRBV5-1 | TGCGCCAGCAGCTTTACTAGCGGGTCCTACAATGAGCAGTTCTTC | CASSFTSGSYNEQFF
TRBJ1-1 | . | . | TRBV6-5 | TGTGCCAGCAGTAAACGGCAGGACTCGAGCACTGAAGCTTTCTTT | CASSKRQDSSTEAFF
TRBJ1-3 | . | TRBD1 | TRBV3-1/TRBV3-2 | TGTGCCAGCACCGGACAGGGGCCAAACACCATATATTTT | CASTGQGPNTIYF
TRBJ2-6 | . | . | TRBV30 | TGTGCCTGGAGTCCTCAGGGTTTCTTTGGGGCCAACGTCCTGACTTTC | CAWSPQGFFGANVLTF
TRBJ1-4 | . | . | TRBV27 | TGTGCCAGCAGTCACCGAACAGGGCTAACTAATGAAAAACTGTTTTTT | CASSHRTGLTNEKLFF
TRBJ1-5 | few | . | TRBV2 | TGTGCCAGCAGTACGGAGGGGGGGCAGTATAATCAGCCCCAGCATTTT | CASSTEGGQYNQPQHF
TRBJ2-5 | . | TRBD2 | TRBV9 | TGTGCCAGCAGCGCGGGCCGACTAGCGGGGGAACGGTCCCAAGAGACCCAGTACTTC | CASSAGRLAGERSQETQYF
TRBJ1-5 | . | . | TRBV2 | TGTGCCAGCCAGGGACTTGCTAGCAATCAGCCCCAGCATTTT | CASQGLASNQPQHF
TRBJ1-5 | . | . | TRBV27 | TGTGCCAGCAGTTTATCGGGCAGGGCATATAGCAATCAGCCCCAGCATTTT | CASSLSGRAYSNQPQHF
TRBJ2-5 | . | . | TRBV19 | TGTGCCAGTAACCCCAATGGACTCGACCAAGAGACCCAGTACTTC | CASNPNGLDQETQYF
TRBJ1-2 | . | TRBD1 | TRBV14 | TGTGCCAGCAGTCCAAGGGGGACAGGGTCGGGTGGCTACACCTTC | CASSPRGTGSGGYTF
TRBJ2-2 | . | TRBD2 | TRBV28 | TGTGCCAGCAGCCGGACTAGCGGGGGGAGCCCGAACACCGGGGAGCTGTTTTTT | CASSRTSGGSPNTGELFF
TRBJ2-5 | . | . | TRBV11-2 | TGTGCCAGCAGCCAATATCGGTTTGGAGGGGGCGCCGGAGAGACCCAGTACTTC | CASSQYRFGGGAGETQYF
TRBJ1-4 | . | . | TRBV2 | TGTGCCAGCAGGAAACTAGTGGGTACTAATGAAAAACTGTTTTTT | CASRKLVGTNEKLFF
TRBJ2-2 | . | . | TRBV19 | TGTGCCAGTAGTATCCGAGGGCCCAACACCGGGGAGCTGTTTTTT | CASSIRGPNTGELFF
TRBJ1-6 | . | TRBD1 | TRBV5-4 | TGTGCCAGCAGCCCCCGGGACAGGGGGCCTTCACCCCTCCACTTT | CASSPRDRGPSPLHF
TRBJ1-2 | . | . | TRBV3-1/TRBV3-2 | TGTGCCAGCAGCCAAGATCCGACGCGGGCCTATGGCTACACCTTC | CASSQDPTRAYGYTF
TRBJ2-5 | . | . | TRBV27 | TGTGCCAGCAGTAGCCATGGGCGGGTGGAGACCCAGTACTTC | CASSSHGRVETQYF
TRBJ2-3 | . | TRBD2 | TRBV5-1 | TGCGCCAGCAGAGGGCTAGCGGGAGGGGATACGCAGTATTTT | CASRGLAGGDTQYF
TRBJ2-1 | once | . | TRBV5-1 | TGCGCCAGCAGCGAGACCGGGAGCTCCTACAATGAGCAGTTCTTC | CASSETGSSYNEQFF
TRBJ2-5 | . | TRBD1 | TRBV18 | TGTGCCAGCTCCCGAGCGACCGGGACAGGCCAAGAGACCCAGTACTTC | CASSRATGTGQETQYF
TRBJ1-5 | . | . | TRBV27 | TGTGCCAGCAGTCCGCACCAACATACAGCCTCGAATCAGCCCCAGCATTTT | CASSPHQHTASNQPQHF
TRBJ1-2 | . | . | TRBV4-1 | TGCGCCAGCAGCACCCCGACAGGAAATAACTATGGCTACACCTTC | CASSTPTGNNYGYTF
TRBJ1-2 | . | TRBD1 | TRBV7-9 | TGTGCCAGCAGCACTCGGACAGGGAACCACTATGGCTACACCTTC | CASSTRTGNHYGYTF
TRBJ1-1 | . | . | TRBV6-5 | TGTGCCAGCAGACTGATTCTCTACAGTAACACTGAAGCTTTCTTT | CASRLILYSNTEAFF
TRBJ1-6 | . | TRBD1 | TRBV19 | TGTGCCAGTATGAACGACAGGGGCGGGTCACCCCTCCACTTT | CASMNDRGGSPLHF
TRBJ2-2 | . | . | TRBV29-1 | TGCAGCGTTGAAGGCATAATCAGCACCGGGGAGCTGTTTTTT | CSVEGIISTGELFF
TRBJ1-2 | . | TRBD1 | TRBV29-1 | TGCAGTGGGGTGGCCGGGACAGGGAACTATGGCTACACCTTC | CSGVAGTGNYGYTF
TRBJ1-4 | . | TRBD1 | TRBV5-1 | TGCGCCAGCAGCCGGGGACAGACAAATGAAAAACTGTTTTTT | CASSRGQTNEKLFF
TRBJ2-3 | . | TRBD1 | TRBV29-1 | TGCAGCGTTGAAGACCCCTTCGGGACAGATAACACAGATACGCAGTATTTT | CSVEDPFGTDNTDTQYF
TRBJ1-6 | . | . | TRBV2 | TGTGCCAGCAGGTGGGGGGGCGAGTATAATTCACCCCTCCACTTT | CASRWGGEYNSPLHF
TRBJ1-2 | . | TRBD1 | TRBV6-5 | TGTGCCAGCAGTTACTCGAGGACAGGGGGTAACTATGGCTACACCTTC | CASSYSRTGGNYGYTF
TRBJ1-5 | . | TRBD1 | TRBV30 | TGTGCCTGGAGTGGGGACAGGGGGCTGAATCAGCCCCAGCATTTT | CAWSGDRGLNQPQHF
TRBJ1-4 | few | . | TRBV2 | TGTGCCAGCGTAATAATCGGTGGAAAACTGTTTTTT | CASVIIGGKLFF
TRBJ2-1 | . | TRBD1 | TRBV19 | TGTGCCAGTTCCCAGACAGGGGGGAGAAATGAGCAGTTCTTC | CASSQTGGRNEQFF
TRBJ2-6 | . | TRBD1 | TRBV6-6 | TGTGCCAGCAGTCGAGACAGGGGTTCTTCGGGAGGGGCCAACGTCCTGACTTTC | CASSRDRGSSGGANVLTF
TRBJ2-1 | . | TRBD2 | TRBV5-1 | TGCGCCAGCAGCAGAAGACTAGCGGGGGCCCCCTCGAATGAGCAGTTCTTC | CASSRRLAGAPSNEQFF
TRBJ2-2 | . | TRBD2 | TRBV11-2 | TGTGCCAGCCGACTAGGGGGGACTAGCGCTTTCGGGGAGCTGTTTTTT | CASRLGGTSAFGELFF
TRBJ2-1 | . | TRBD1 | TRBV6-1 | TGTGCCAGCAGTGAAGCGCAATACAGGGGATACAATGAGCAGTTCTTC | CASSEAQYRGYNEQFF
TRBJ1-3 | . | . | TRBV6-6 | TGTGCCAGCAGTTACGAGGGATTAAAAAACACCATATATTTT | CASSYEGLKNTIYF
TRBJ1-5 | . | . | TRBV5-8 | TGTGCCAGCAGACTGACCCCGGGACATAACTTTGAGCCCCAGCATTTT | CASRLTPGHNFEPQHF
TRBJ1-6 | . | . | TRBV7-3 | TGTGCCAGCAGCTTAGAGGGTGGCAAAGCGAATTCACCCCTCCACTTT | CASSLEGGKANSPLHF
TRBJ1-3 | . | . | TRBV9 | TGTGCCAGCAGCGCCCCCCGGGAAGGAGTGACTGGAAACACCATATATTTT | CASSAPREGVTGNTIYF